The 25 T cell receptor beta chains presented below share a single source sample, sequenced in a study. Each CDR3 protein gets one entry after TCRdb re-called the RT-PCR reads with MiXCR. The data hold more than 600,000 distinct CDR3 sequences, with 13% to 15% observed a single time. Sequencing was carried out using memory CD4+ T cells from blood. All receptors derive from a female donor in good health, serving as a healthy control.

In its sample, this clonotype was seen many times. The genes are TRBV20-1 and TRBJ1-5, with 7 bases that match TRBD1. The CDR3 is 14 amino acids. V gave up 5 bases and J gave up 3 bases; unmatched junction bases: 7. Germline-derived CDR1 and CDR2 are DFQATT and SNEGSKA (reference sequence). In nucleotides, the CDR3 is TGCAGTGCTGCTCCGGGACAGTTCAATCAGCCCCAGCATTTT. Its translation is CSAAPGQFNQPQHF.

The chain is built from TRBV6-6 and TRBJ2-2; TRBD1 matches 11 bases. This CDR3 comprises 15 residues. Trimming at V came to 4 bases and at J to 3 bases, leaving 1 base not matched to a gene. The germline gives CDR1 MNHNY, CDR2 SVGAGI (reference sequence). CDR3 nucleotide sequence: TGTGCCAGCAGTTGGGACAGGGGGGACACCGGGGAGCTGTTTTTT. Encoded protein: CASSWDRGDTGELFF.

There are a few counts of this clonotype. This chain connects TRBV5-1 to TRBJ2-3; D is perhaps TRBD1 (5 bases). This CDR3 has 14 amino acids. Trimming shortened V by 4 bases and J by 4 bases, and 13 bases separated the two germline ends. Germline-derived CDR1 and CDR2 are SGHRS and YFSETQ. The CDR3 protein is CASSPLVGADTQYF. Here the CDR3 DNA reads TGCGCCAGCAGCCCCTTAGTAGGGGCAGATACGCAGTATTTT.

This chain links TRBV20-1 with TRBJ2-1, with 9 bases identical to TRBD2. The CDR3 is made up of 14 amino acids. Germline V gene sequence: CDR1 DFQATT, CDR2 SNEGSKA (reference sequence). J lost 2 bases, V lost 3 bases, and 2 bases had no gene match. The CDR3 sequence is CSASGGRAYNEQFF. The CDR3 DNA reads TGCAGTGCTAGTGGCGGGAGGGCCTACAATGAGCAGTTCTTC.

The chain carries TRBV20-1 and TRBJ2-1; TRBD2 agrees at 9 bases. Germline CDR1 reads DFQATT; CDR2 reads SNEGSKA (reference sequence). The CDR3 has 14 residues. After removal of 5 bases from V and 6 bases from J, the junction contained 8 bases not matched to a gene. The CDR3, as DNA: TGCAGTGCTCACCCGGGACTAGCAAGCAATGAGCAGTTCTTC. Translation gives CSAHPGLASNEQFF.

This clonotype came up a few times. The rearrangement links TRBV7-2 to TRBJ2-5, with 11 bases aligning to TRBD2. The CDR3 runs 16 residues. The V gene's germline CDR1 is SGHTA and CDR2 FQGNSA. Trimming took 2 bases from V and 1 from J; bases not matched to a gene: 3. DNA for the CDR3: TGTGCCAGCAGCTTACTAGCGGGGGGACCCCAAGAGACCCAGTACTTC. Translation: CASSLLAGGPQETQYF.

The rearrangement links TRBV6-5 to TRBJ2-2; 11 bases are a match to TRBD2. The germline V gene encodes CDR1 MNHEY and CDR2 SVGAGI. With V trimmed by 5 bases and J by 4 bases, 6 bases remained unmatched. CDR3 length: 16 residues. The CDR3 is CASSHTSGGVTGELFF. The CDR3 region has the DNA TGTGCCAGCAGTCATACTAGCGGGGGAGTCACCGGGGAGCTGTTTTTT.

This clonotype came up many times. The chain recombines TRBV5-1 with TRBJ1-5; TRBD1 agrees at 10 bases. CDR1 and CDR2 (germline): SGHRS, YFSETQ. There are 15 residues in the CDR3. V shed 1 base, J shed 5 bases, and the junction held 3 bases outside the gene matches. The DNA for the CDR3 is TGCGCCAGCAGCTTGACGGGACAGGGGCATCAGCCCCAGCATTTT. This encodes CASSLTGQGHQPQHF.

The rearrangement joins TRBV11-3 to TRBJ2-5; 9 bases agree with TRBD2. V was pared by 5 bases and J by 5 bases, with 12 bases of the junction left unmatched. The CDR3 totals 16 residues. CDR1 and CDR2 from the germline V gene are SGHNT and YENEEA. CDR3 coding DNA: TGTGCCAGCAGCCCCGGCGGGGGGGGCCCCAGCGAGACCCAGTACTTC. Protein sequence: CASSPGGGGPSETQYF.

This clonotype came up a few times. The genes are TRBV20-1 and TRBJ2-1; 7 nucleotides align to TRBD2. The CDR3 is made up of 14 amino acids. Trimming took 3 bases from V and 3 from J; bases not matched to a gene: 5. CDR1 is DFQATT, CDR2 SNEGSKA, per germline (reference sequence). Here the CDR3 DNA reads TGCAGTGCTAGGCCCGGGGGGAACTACAATGAGCAGTTCTTC. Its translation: CSARPGGNYNEQFF.

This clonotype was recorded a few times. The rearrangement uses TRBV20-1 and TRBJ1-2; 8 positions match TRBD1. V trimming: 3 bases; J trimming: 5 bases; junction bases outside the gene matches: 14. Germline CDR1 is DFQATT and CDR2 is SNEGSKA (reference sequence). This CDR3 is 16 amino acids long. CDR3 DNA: TGCAGTGCTAGTCGGATGACAGGGGCCGGCGGGTATGGCTACACCTTC. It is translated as CSASRMTGAGGYGYTF.

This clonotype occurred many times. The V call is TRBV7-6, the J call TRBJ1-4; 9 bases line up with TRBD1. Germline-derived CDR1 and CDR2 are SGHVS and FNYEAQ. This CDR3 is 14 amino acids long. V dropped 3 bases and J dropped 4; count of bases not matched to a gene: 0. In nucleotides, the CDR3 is TGTGCCAGCAGCTTGACAGGGGGTAATGAAAAACTGTTTTTT. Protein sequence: CASSLTGGNEKLFF.

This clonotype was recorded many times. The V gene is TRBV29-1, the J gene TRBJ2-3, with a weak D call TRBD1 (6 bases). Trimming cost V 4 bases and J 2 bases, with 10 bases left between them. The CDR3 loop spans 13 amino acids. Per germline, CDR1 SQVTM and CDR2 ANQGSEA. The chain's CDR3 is CSVGGTNTDTQYF. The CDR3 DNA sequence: TGCAGCGTTGGGGGGACAAACACAGATACGCAGTATTTT.

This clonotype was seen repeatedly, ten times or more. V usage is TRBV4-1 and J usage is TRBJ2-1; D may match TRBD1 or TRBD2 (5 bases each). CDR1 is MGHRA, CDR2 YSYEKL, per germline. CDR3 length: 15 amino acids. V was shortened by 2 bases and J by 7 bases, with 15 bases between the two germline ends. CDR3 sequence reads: CASSQWVGTGNEQFF. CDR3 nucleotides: TGCGCCAGCAGCCAATGGGTTGGGACGGGGAATGAGCAGTTCTTC.

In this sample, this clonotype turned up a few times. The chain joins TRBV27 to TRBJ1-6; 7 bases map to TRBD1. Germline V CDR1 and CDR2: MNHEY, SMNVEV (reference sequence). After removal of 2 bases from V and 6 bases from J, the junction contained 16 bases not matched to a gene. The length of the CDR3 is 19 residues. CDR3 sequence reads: CASSLRGTASPKSNSPLHF. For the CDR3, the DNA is TGTGCCAGCAGTTTAAGGGGGACAGCGAGCCCCAAGTCTAATTCACCCCTCCACTTT.

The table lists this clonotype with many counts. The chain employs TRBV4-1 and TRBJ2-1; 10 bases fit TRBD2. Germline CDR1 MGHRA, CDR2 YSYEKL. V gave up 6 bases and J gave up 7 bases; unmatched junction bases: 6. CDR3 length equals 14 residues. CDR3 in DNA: TGCGCCAGCAGGTTAGCGGGGGGTCGGAATGAGCAGTTCTTC. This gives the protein CASRLAGGRNEQFF.

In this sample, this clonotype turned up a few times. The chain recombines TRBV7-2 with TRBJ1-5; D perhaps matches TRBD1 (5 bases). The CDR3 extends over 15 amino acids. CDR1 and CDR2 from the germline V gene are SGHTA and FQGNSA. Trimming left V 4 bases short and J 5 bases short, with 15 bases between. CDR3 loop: CASSWNRDGYQPQHF. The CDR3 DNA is TGTGCCAGCAGCTGGAACCGGGACGGCTATCAGCCCCAGCATTTT.

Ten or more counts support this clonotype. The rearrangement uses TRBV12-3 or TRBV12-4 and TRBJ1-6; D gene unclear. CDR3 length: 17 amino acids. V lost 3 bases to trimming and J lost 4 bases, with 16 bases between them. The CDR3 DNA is TGTGCCAGCAGTTTGGGCCGGGGAGGGAATTATAATTCACCCCTCCACTTT. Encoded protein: CASSLGRGGNYNSPLHF.

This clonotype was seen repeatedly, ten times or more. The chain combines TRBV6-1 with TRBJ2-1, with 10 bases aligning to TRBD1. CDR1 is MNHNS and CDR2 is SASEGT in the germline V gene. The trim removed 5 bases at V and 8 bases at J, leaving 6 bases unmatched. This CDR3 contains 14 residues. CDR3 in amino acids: CASSWDRGIDEQFF. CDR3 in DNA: TGTGCCAGCAGTTGGGACAGGGGTATCGATGAGCAGTTCTTC.

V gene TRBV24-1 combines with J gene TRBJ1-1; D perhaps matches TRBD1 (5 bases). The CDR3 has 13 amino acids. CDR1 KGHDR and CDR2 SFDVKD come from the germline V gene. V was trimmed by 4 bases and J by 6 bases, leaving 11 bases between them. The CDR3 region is CATSDPGGAEAFF. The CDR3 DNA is TGTGCCACCAGTGACCCTGGGGGGGCTGAAGCTTTCTTT.

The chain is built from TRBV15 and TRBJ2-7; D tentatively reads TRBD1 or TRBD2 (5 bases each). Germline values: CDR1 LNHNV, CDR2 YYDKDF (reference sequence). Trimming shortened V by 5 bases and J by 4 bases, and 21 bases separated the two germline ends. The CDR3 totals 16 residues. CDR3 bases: TGTGCCACCAGCGCACCTCGTCAGGGTTCGGGGTACGAGCAGTACTTC. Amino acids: CATSAPRQGSGYEQYF.

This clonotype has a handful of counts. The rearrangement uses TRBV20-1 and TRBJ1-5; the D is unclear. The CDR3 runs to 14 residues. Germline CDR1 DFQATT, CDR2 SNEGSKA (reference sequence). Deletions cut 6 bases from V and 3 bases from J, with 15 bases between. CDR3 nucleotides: TGCAGTGCCCCAACGCGGGTCCACAATCAGCCCCAGCATTTT. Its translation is CSAPTRVHNQPQHF.

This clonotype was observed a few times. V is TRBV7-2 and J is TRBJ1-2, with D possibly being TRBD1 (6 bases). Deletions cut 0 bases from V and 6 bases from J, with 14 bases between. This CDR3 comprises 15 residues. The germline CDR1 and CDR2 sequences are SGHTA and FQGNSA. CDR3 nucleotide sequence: TGTGCCAGCAGCTTAGCCGGGGGCCGGACGGATGGCTACACCTTC. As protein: CASSLAGGRTDGYTF. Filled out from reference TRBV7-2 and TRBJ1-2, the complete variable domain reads GAGVSQSPSNKVTEKGKDVELRCDPISGHTALYWYRQSLGQGLEFLIYFQGNSAPDKSGLPSDRFSAERTGGSVSTLTIQRTQQEDSAVYLCASSLAGGRTDGYTFGSGTRLTVV.

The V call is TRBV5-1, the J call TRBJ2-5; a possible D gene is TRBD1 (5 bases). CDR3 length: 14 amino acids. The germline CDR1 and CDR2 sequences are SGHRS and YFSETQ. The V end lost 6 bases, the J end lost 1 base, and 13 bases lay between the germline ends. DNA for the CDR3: TGCGCCAGCACTAGGGGCAGCCCCCAAGAGACCCAGTACTTC. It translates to CASTRGSPQETQYF. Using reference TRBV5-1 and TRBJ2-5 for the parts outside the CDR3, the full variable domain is KAGVTQTPRYLIKTRGQQVTLSCSPISGHRSVSWYQQTPGQGLQFLFEYFSETQRNKGNFPGRFSGRQFSNSRSEMNVSTLELGDSALYLCASTRGSPQETQYFGPGTRLLVL.

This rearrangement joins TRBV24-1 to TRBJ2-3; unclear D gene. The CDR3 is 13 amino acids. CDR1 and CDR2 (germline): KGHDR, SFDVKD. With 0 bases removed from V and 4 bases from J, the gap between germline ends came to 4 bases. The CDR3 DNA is TGTGCCACCAGTGATTTGCAATCAGATACGCAGTATTTT. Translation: CATSDLQSDTQYF.